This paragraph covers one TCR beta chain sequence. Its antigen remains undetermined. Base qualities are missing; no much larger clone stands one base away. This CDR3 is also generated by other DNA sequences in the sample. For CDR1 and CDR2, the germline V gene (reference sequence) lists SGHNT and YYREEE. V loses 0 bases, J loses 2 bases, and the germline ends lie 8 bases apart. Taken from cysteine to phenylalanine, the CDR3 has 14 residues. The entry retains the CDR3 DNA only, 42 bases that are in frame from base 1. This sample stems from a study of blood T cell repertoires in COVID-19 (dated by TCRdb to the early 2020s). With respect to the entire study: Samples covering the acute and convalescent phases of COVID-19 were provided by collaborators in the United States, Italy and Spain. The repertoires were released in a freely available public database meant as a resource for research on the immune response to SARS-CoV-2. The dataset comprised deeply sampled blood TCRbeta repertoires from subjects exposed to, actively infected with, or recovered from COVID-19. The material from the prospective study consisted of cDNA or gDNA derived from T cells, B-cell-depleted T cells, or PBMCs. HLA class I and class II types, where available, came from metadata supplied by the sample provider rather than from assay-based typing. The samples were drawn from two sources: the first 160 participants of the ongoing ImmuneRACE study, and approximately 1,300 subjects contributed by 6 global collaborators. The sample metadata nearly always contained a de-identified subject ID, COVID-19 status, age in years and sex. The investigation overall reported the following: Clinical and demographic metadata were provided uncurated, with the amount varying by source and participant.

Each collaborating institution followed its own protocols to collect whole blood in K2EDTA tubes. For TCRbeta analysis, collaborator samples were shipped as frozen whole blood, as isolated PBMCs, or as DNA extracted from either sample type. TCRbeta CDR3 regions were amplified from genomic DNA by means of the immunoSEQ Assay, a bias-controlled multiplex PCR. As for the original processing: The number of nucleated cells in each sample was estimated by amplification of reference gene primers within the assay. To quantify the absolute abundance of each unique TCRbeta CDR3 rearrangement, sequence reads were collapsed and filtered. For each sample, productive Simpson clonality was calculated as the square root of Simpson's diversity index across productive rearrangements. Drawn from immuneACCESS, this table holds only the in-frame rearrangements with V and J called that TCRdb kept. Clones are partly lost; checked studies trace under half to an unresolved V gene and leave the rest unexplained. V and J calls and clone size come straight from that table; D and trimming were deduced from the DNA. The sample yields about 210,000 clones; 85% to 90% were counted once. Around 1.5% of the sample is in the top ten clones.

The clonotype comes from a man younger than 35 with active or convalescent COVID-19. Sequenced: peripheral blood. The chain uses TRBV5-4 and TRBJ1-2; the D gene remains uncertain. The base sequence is TGTGCCAGCAGCTTGGAAAATTCAAACTATGGCTACACCTTC. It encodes CASSLENSNYGYTF.